One and the same sample provided the 6 T cell receptor beta chains below, sequenced in a study of human T cells and chemical hapten exposure. Stated time point: pre-sensitization, week 0. Indicated treatment: therapeutic diphenylcyclopropenone sensitization with weekly scalp DPC. Via MiXCR, TCRdb re-called the RACE reads, giving one row per CDR3 protein. The sample shows 60,000 to 75,000 distinct CDR3 sequences, 6.5% to 8.5% of them seen only once. The sample here was whole blood, taken in connection with sensitization to the hapten diphenylcyclopropenone (DPC). The receptors here all came from a woman in her twenties or thirties with alopecia areata. Some clones in this sample may be carry-over from other donors' samples.

This clonotype was seen ten or more times. The chain carries TRBV7-9 and TRBJ1-4; no clear D. The CDR3 contains 17 residues. Trimming took off 2 bases at V and 4 bases at J, with 17 bases between the two ends. Germline loops: CDR1 SEHNR, CDR2 FQNEAQ (reference sequence). The DNA of the CDR3 is TGTGCCAGCAGCTTAACGGCTGACGCGCTACTTAATGAAAAACTGTTTTTT. This gives the protein CASSLTADALLNEKLFF.

This clonotype has a count of ten or more. This CDR3 is CASSQFSGGAGGELFF. In nucleotides, the CDR3 is TGTGCCAGCAGCCAGTTTAGCGGGGGGGCCGGCGGGGAGCTGTTTTTT. The J gene is TRBJ2-2, the V gene TRBV3-1, with TRBD2 identical over 11 bases. The CDR3 contains 16 residues. Trimming removed 3 bases from V and 7 bases from J; junction bases left unmatched: 7. The germline V gene has CDR1 LGHDT and CDR2 YNNKEL (reference sequence).

This clonotype has a count of ten or more. The V and J genes are TRBV6-5 and TRBJ2-1; D is possibly TRBD1 (6 bases). V was pared by 2 bases and J by 3 bases, with 11 bases between. This CDR3 is 15 amino acids long. CDR1 and CDR2 from the germline V gene are MNHEY and SVGAGI. The DNA of the CDR3 is TGTGCCAGCAGTTACCACCGGACAGTCTACAATGAGCAGTTCTTC. Protein: CASSYHRTVYNEQFF.

This clonotype was seen many times. The chain links TRBV29-1 to TRBJ2-5, with 12 bases aligning to TRBD2. Looked up from germline, CDR1 is SQVTM and CDR2 is ANQGSEA. The CDR3 is made up of 14 amino acids. J was trimmed by 5 bases and V by 6 bases; bases with no gene match: 7. The CDR3 loop is CSVTGLAGSETQYF. CDR3 sequence (DNA): TGCAGCGTCACCGGACTAGCGGGGTCGGAGACCCAGTACTTC.

V usage is TRBV7-2 and J usage is TRBJ2-2, with D uncertain. V dropped 10 bases and J dropped 5 bases, with 20 bases sitting between them. CDR3 size: 15 residues. The germline V gene encodes CDR1 SGHTA and CDR2 FQGNSA. CDR3 sequence (DNA): TGTGCCAACAGTCCTCAGGCTTCGCTGACCGGGGAGCTGTTTTTT. Its translation is CANSPQASLTGELFF.

This clonotype came up many times. CDR3 residues: CASSGDGVPEAFF. The CDR3 nucleotides are TGTGCCAGCAGCGGGGATGGAGTACCTGAAGCTTTCTTT. The V gene is TRBV7-9, the J gene TRBJ1-1; D unclear. Germline V CDR1 and CDR2: SEHNR, FQNEAQ (reference sequence). Trimming removed 5 bases at V and 6 bases at J, with 13 bases between. The CDR3 covers 13 residues.